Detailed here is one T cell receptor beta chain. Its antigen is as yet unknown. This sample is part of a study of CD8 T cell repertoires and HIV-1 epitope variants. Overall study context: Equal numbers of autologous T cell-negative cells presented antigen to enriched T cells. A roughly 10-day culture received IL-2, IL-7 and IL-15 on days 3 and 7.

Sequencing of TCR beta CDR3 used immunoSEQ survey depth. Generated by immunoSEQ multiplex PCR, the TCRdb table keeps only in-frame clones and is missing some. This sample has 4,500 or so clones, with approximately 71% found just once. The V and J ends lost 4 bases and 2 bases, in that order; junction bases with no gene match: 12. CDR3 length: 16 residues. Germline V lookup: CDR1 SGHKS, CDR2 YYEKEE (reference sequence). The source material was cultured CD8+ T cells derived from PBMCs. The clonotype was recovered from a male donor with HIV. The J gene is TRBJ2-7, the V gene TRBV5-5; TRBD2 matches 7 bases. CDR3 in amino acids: CASSRFLADPTYEQYF. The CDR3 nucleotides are TGTGCCAGCAGCCGCTTTCTAGCGGACCCTACCTACGAGCAGTACTTC.